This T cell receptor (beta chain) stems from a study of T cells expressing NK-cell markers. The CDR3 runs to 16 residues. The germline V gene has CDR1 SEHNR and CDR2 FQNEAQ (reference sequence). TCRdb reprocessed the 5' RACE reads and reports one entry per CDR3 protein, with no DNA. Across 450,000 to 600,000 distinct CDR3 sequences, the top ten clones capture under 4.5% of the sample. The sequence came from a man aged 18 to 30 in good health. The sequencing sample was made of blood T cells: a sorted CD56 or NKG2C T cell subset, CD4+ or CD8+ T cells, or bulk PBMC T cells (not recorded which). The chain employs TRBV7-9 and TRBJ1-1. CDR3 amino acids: CASSRGPDIMNTEAFF.